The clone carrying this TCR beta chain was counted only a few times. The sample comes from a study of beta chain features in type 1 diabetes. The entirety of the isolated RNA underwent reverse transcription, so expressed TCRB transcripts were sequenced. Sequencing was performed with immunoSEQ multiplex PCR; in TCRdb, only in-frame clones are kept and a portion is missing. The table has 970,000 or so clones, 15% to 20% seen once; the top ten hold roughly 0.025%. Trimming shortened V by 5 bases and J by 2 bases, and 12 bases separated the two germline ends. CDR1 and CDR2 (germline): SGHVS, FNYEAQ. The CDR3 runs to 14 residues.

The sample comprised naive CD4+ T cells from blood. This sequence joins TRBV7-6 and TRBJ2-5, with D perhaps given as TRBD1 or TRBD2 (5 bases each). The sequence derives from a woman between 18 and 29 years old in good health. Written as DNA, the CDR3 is TGTGCCAGCAGCCCTCGGGACGGACAAGAGACCCAGTACTTC. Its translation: CASSPRDGQETQYF. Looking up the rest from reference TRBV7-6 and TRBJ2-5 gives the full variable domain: GAGVSQSPRYKVTKRGQDVALRCDPISGHVSLYWYRQALGQGPEFLTYFNYEAQQDKSGLPNDRFSAERPEGSISTLTIQRTEQRDSAMYRCASSPRDGQETQYFGPGTRLLVL.